The rows below give T cell receptor beta chains drawn from one sample of a study of blood T cell repertoires in COVID-19. This table comes from immunoSEQ multiplex PCR, and its TCRdb copy is limited to in-frame clones, with some not included. The sample has about 350,000 clones; roughly 84% are singletons. The material sequenced was PBMCs or T cells enriched from blood (not recorded which). These receptors came from a young woman who had recovered from COVID-19. Each CDR3 is given with its conserved first and last residue. A D gene is named only where the DNA matches it firmly. The size entry is marked missing in some rows and otherwise reads once, few, many or a size class.

J gene: TRBJ1-1
clone size: -
V gene: TRBV5-1
D gene: -
CDR3 DNA: TGCGCCAGCAGCCCAGGGTGGAGCACTGAAGCTTTCTTT
CDR3 protein: CASSPGWSTEAFF

J gene: TRBJ2-1
clone size: -
V gene: TRBV2
D gene: -
CDR3 DNA: TGTGCCAGCAGTGTGGGCGTTGAGCAGTTCTTC
CDR3 protein: CASSVGVEQFF

J gene: TRBJ2-4
clone size: -
V gene: TRBV6-2/TRBV6-3
D gene: -
CDR3 DNA: TGTGCCAGCAGTTACTCACCGACTGGCTTAGCCAAAAACATTCAGTACTTC
CDR3 protein: CASSYSPTGLAKNIQYF

J gene: TRBJ1-3
clone size: -
V gene: TRBV9
D gene: TRBD1
CDR3 DNA: TGTGCCAGCAGCGGGACGACAGGGTTCTCTGGAAACACCATATATTTT
CDR3 protein: CASSGTTGFSGNTIYF

J gene: TRBJ1-5
clone size: -
V gene: TRBV7-9
D gene: -
CDR3 DNA: TGTGCCAGCAGCTTAGCCGTCCGGGGAGGGGATCGAAATCAGCCCCAGCATTTT
CDR3 protein: CASSLAVRGGDRNQPQHF

J gene: TRBJ2-7
clone size: few
V gene: TRBV19
D gene: TRBD1
CDR3 DNA: TGTGCCAGTAGTATTCGGACAGGGGCTGACGAGCAGTACTTC
CDR3 protein: CASSIRTGADEQYF

J gene: TRBJ2-6
clone size: -
V gene: TRBV27
D gene: -
CDR3 DNA: TGTGCCAGCAGTTTATTGAAGAGCTCTGGGGCCAACGTCCTGACTTTC
CDR3 protein: CASSLLKSSGANVLTF

J gene: TRBJ2-5
clone size: -
V gene: TRBV27
D gene: -
CDR3 DNA: TGTGCCAGCACCAACTTCGGCCAAGAGACCCAGTACTTC
CDR3 protein: CASTNFGQETQYF

J gene: TRBJ1-6
clone size: -
V gene: TRBV15
D gene: -
CDR3 DNA: TGTGCCATCAGCAGAGCCCTTCCGGTTTCACCCCTCCACTTT
CDR3 protein: CAISRALPVSPLHF

J gene: TRBJ1-6
clone size: -
V gene: TRBV12-5
D gene: -
CDR3 DNA: TGTGCTAGTGGTTTGTGGGGGGGCGGGGCCAATTCACCCCTCCACTTT
CDR3 protein: CASGLWGGGANSPLHF

J gene: TRBJ2-3
clone size: -
V gene: TRBV10-2
D gene: TRBD2
CDR3 DNA: TGCGCCAGCAGCCAGACTAGTCAGCGGGGGGCCACAGATACGCAGTATTTT
CDR3 protein: CASSQTSQRGATDTQYF

J gene: TRBJ1-1
clone size: once
V gene: TRBV7-9
D gene: -
CDR3 DNA: TGTGCCAGCAGCCCAGGGGACCCGAACACTGAAGCTTTCTTT
CDR3 protein: CASSPGDPNTEAFF

J gene: TRBJ2-2
clone size: -
V gene: TRBV11-2
D gene: -
CDR3 DNA: TGTGCCAGCAGCTTAGTTACAGGTGCCGGGGAGCTGTTTTTT
CDR3 protein: CASSLVTGAGELFF

J gene: TRBJ2-7
clone size: -
V gene: TRBV10-3
D gene: -
CDR3 DNA: TGTGCCATCAGTGATGGGGGGTCGGGCGAGCAGTACTTC
CDR3 protein: CAISDGGSGEQYF

J gene: TRBJ2-7
clone size: -
V gene: TRBV5-4
D gene: TRBD1
CDR3 DNA: TGTGCCAGCAGATTGGACAGGAGTAACTCCTACGAGCAGTACTTC
CDR3 protein: CASRLDRSNSYEQYF

J gene: TRBJ2-2
clone size: -
V gene: TRBV2
D gene: TRBD1
CDR3 DNA: TGTGCCAGTGGGACAGCATACACCGGGGAGCTGTTTTTT
CDR3 protein: CASGTAYTGELFF

J gene: TRBJ1-2
clone size: -
V gene: TRBV3-1/TRBV3-2
D gene: -
CDR3 DNA: TGTGCCAGCAGCCATGAAACAAGATATGGCTACACCTTC
CDR3 protein: CASSHETRYGYTF

J gene: TRBJ2-6
clone size: -
V gene: TRBV10-3
D gene: -
CDR3 DNA: TGTGCCATCAGTGAGTCGCCCGGGGTTGGGGCCAACGTCCTGACTTTC
CDR3 protein: CAISESPGVGANVLTF

J gene: TRBJ2-6
clone size: -
V gene: TRBV4-2
D gene: -
CDR3 DNA: TGTGCCAGCAGCCAAGACGGAGAGTCTGGGGCCAACGTCCTGACTTTC
CDR3 protein: CASSQDGESGANVLTF

J gene: TRBJ1-2
clone size: -
V gene: TRBV6-5
D gene: -
CDR3 DNA: TGTGCCAGCAGCGGGGTTATCTATGGCTACACCTTC
CDR3 protein: CASSGVIYGYTF